This T cell receptor beta chain was obtained from a study of graft-versus-host responses after intestinal transplantation. Produced via immunoSEQ multiplex PCR; TCRdb's table is partial and in-frame only. The sample consists of 70,000 or so clones, approximately 84% of them appearing once. Regarding this clone: Its antigen is currently unknown.

Germline V CDR1 and CDR2: MNHNS, SASEGT. The CDR3 covers 11 residues. The V gene lost 11 bases and the J gene lost 1 base, with 8 bases spanning the gap. The source is a human donor who was the organ donor for an intestinal transplant. Source: unstimulated CD4+ T cells sorted from spleen or lymph node cells, taken before transplant. V is TRBV6-1 and J is TRBJ1-1; tentatively, D is TRBD1 (5 bases). CDR3 coding DNA: TGTGCCCACAGGAAGAACACTGAAGCTTTCTTT. Its translation: CAHRKNTEAFF.